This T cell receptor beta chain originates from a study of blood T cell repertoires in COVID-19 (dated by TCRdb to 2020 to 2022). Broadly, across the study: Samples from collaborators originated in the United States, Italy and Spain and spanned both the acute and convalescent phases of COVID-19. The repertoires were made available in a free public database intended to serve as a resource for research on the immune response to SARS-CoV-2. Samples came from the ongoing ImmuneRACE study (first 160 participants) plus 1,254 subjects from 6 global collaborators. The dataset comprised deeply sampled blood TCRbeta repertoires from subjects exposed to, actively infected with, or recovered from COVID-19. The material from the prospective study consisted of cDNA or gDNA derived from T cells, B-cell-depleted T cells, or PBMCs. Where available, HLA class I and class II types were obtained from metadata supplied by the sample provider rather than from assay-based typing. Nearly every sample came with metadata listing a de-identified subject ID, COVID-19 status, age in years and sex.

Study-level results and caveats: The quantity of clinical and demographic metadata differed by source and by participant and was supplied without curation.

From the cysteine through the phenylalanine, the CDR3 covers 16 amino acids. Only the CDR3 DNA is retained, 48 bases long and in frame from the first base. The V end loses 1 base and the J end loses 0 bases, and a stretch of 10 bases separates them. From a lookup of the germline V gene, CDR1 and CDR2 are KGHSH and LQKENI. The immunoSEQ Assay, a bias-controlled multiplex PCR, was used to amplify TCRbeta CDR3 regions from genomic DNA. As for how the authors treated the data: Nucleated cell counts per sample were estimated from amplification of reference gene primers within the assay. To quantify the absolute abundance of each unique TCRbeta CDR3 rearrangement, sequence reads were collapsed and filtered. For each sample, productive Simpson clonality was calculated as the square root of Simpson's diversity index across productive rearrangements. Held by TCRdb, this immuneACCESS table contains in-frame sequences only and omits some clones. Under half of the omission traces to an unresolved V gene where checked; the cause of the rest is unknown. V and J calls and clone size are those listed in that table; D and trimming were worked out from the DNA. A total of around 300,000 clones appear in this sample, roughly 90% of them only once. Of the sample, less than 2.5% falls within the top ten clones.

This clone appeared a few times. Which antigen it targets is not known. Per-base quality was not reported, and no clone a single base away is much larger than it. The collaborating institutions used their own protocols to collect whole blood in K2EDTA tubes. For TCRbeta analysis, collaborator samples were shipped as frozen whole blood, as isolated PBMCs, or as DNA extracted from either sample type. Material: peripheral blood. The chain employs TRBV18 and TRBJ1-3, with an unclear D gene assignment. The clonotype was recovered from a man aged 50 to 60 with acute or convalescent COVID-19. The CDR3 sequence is CASSPRTANSGNTIYF. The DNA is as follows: TGTGCCAGCTCACCACGTACAGCCAACTCTGGAAACACCATATATTTT. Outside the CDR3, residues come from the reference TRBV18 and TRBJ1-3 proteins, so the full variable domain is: NAGVMQNPRHLVRRRGQEARLRCSPMKGHSHVYWYRQLPEEGLKFMVYLQKENIIDESGMPKERFSAEFPKEGPSILRIQQVVRGDSAAYFCASSPRTANSGNTIYFGEGSWLTVV.